Shown below are 29 T cell receptor beta chains from a single sample sequenced in a study of cytomegalovirus exposure and HLA in healthy donors. The study ran its PCR with 60 Vbeta and 13 Jbeta primers. The data were produced by immunoSEQ multiplex PCR, yet TCRdb's version contains in-frame clones alone and is incomplete. The profile covers more than 95,000 clones, with around three quarters appearing a single time and around a tenth taken by the ten largest. The sequenced sample was PBMCs. All receptors derive from a woman aged 18-29 years in good health and CMV-seropositive.

This clone was seen only a few times. This chain connects TRBV11-2 to TRBJ2-5; D might be TRBD2 (6 bases). The CDR3 runs to 13 residues. Germline V gene sequence: CDR1 SGHAT, CDR2 FQNNGV. V lost 6 bases, J lost 2 bases, and 10 bases lay in between. The CDR3: CASSGTLQETQYF. The CDR3, as DNA: TGTGCCAGCAGTGGGACTTTACAAGAGACCCAGTACTTC.

In its sample, this clone was seen a few times. This sequence joins TRBV7-2 and TRBJ2-7; 7 nucleotides match TRBD2. Germline CDR1 SGHTA, CDR2 FQGNSA. The CDR3 contains 15 residues. V shed 5 bases, J shed 2 bases, and the junction held 9 bases outside the gene matches. Here the CDR3 DNA reads TGTGCCAGCAGCAAGGGGCGGGAGAGCCCCTACGAGCAGTACTTC. It codes for CASSKGRESPYEQYF.

The chain carries TRBV5-1 and TRBJ2-1; a weak D match, TRBD2 (6 bases). Trimming shortened V by 0 bases and J by 2 bases, and 15 bases separated the two germline ends. Per the germline V gene, CDR1 is SGHRS and CDR2 is YFSETQ. This CDR3 region has 17 residues. The CDR3 nucleotides read TGCGCCAGCAGCTTGGCGGGGGATTGGTCGCCCTACAATGAGCAGTTCTTC. Its translation: CASSLAGDWSPYNEQFF.

This chain uses TRBV4-1 with TRBJ2-7, with 8 bases matching TRBD2. V shed 2 bases and J 5 bases; nucleotides not matched to a gene: 14. The CDR3 loop spans 17 amino acids. Germline lookup yields CDR1 MGHRA and CDR2 YSYEKL. The CDR3 DNA reads as TGCGCCAGCAGCCAACGTACACGGGAGGGTTTCGGCCACGAGCAGTACTTC. The encoded protein is CASSQRTREGFGHEQYF.

V gene TRBV7-8 combines with J gene TRBJ1-4, with D maybe TRBD1 (6 bases). This CDR3 contains 16 residues. Germline V lookup: CDR1 SGHVS, CDR2 FQNEAQ. V shed 4 bases and J shed 6 bases, with 18 bases lying between them. The CDR3 region is CASSSSPGGLHEKLFF. The CDR3 nucleotides are TGTGCCAGCAGCTCGTCGCCGGGGGGCTTGCATGAAAAACTGTTTTTT.

This sequence joins TRBV7-8 and TRBJ1-5; 8 nucleotides agree with TRBD1. Germline assignment: CDR1 SGHVS and CDR2 FQNEAQ. The CDR3 contains 15 residues. The junction had 11 bases not matched to a gene; V was cut back by 5 bases and J by 8 bases. CDR3 nucleotides: TGTGCCAGCAGCGGAAGACAGGGGCCCGGGGAGCCCCAGCATTTT. Protein product: CASSGRQGPGEPQHF.

The V gene is TRBV5-4, the J gene TRBJ2-5; the match to TRBD1 covers 7 bases. There are 13 residues in the CDR3. Germline V lookup: CDR1 SGHNT, CDR2 YYREEE (reference sequence). The J segment lost 5 bases and the V segment lost 5 bases, leaving 6 bases of the junction unmatched. The CDR3 DNA reads as TGTGCCAGCAGTAGGGACAGAGCTGAGACCCAGTACTTC. This gives the protein CASSRDRAETQYF.

J is TRBJ1-1 and V is TRBV5-4; D unresolved. CDR1 SGHNT and CDR2 YYREEE come from the germline V gene (reference sequence). This CDR3 contains 13 residues. Trimming left V 5 bases short and J 1 base short, with 9 bases between. CDR3 sequence: CASRLNTNTEAFF. The CDR3 nucleotides read TGTGCCAGCAGGTTAAACACGAACACTGAAGCTTTCTTT.

V usage is TRBV7-7 and J usage is TRBJ2-5; a possible D gene is TRBD2 (7 bases). The CDR3 consists of 16 residues. V was trimmed by 0 bases and J by 0 bases, leaving 11 bases between them. Germline assignment: CDR1 SSHAT and CDR2 FNYEAQ (reference sequence). CDR3 sequence: CASSLAGGPHQETQYF. The CDR3 DNA sequence: TGTGCCAGCAGCTTAGCGGGGGGGCCCCACCAAGAGACCCAGTACTTC.

This chain joins TRBV9 and TRBJ1-1; 8 bases match TRBD1. This CDR3 comprises 16 residues. V trimming: 0 bases; J trimming: 0 bases; junction bases outside the gene matches: 4. Germline V gene lookup returns CDR1 SGDLS and CDR2 YYNGEE. The CDR3 here is CASSVGDRSMNTEAFF. The CDR3 DNA reads as TGTGCCAGCAGCGTAGGGGACAGGTCGATGAACACTGAAGCTTTCTTT.

A single count supports this clone. The chain has TRBV11-2 and TRBJ1-5; D is uncertain. Germline CDR1 is SGHAT and CDR2 is FQNNGV. The CDR3 is made up of 14 amino acids. The V end was cut by 1 base, the J end by 5 bases, with 9 bases between. CDR3 in DNA: TGTGCCAGCAGCTTAGGGAGCTCCTATCAGCCCCAGCATTTT. Amino acid sequence: CASSLGSSYQPQHF.

The chain uses TRBV5-4 and TRBJ2-3; 11 bases match TRBD2. Germline V gene lookup returns CDR1 SGHNT and CDR2 YYREEE (reference sequence). The V gene end was trimmed by 4 bases and the J gene end by 2 bases; junction bases not matched to a gene: 6. The CDR3 contains 16 residues. CDR3 residues: CASSDRLAGNTDTQYF. The CDR3 DNA sequence: TGTGCCAGCAGCGACCGACTAGCGGGGAACACAGATACGCAGTATTTT. Full variable domain (remainder filled in from reference TRBV5-4 and TRBJ2-3): ETGVTQSPTHLIKTRGQQVTLRCSSQSGHNTVSWYQQALGQGPQFIFQYYREEENGRGNFPPRFSGLQFPNYSSELNVNALELDDSALYLCASSDRLAGNTDTQYFGPGTRLTVL.

V gene TRBV5-1 combines with J gene TRBJ1-2, with 9 nucleotides matching TRBD1. Germline assignment: CDR1 SGHRS and CDR2 YFSETQ. V shed 4 bases, J shed 8 bases, and the junction held 6 bases outside the gene matches. The CDR3 is made up of 13 amino acids. In DNA form, the CDR3 reads TGCGCCAGCAGCACCCGGACAGGGGACGGCTACACCTTC. Translating gives CASSTRTGDGYTF.

The chain joins TRBV4-2 to TRBJ2-3; no reliable D call. Germline CDR1 reads LGHNA; CDR2 reads YNFKEQ. The CDR3 is made up of 13 amino acids. V lost 0 bases, J lost 4 bases, and 5 bases lay in between. The CDR3, as DNA: TGTGCCAGCAGCCAAGAAGCCCCAGATACGCAGTATTTT. Translating gives CASSQEAPDTQYF.

This clone is a singleton in its sample. The rearrangement joins TRBV29-1 to TRBJ2-7, with 7 bases fitting TRBD1. This CDR3 has 12 residues. Per the germline V gene, CDR1 is SQVTM and CDR2 is ANQGSEA. V dropped 6 bases and J dropped 9; count of bases not matched to a gene: 11. Written as DNA, the CDR3 is TGCAGCGTGTCCGGGACAGATACCTTGCAGTACTTC. Translation: CSVSGTDTLQYF.

The gene calls are TRBV7-3 and TRBJ2-6; perhaps TRBD1 as D (6 bases). Germline V gene sequence: CDR1 SGHTA, CDR2 FQGTGA. This CDR3 has 13 amino acids. Deletions cut 1 base from V and 13 bases from J, with 11 bases between. The CDR3 DNA reads as TGTGCCAGCAGCTTAAGAGGGACATCGGTCCTGACTTTC. Its protein is CASSLRGTSVLTF.

DNA for the CDR3: TGTGCCATCAGTGACCCGACAGGGGCCTACTATGGCTACACCTTC. Residues: CAISDPTGAYYGYTF. This chain links TRBV10-3 with TRBJ1-2; 8 nucleotides line up with TRBD1. With 3 bases clipped from V and 3 bases from J, the junction kept 6 bases outside the gene matches. Germline V gene data show CDR1 as ENHRY and CDR2 as SYGVKD. The length of the CDR3 is 15 residues.

The rearrangement joins TRBV5-1 to TRBJ1-5; TRBD1 matches at 9 bases. Germline-derived CDR1 and CDR2 are SGHRS and YFSETQ. The CDR3 length is 14 residues. Trimming took 4 bases from V and 9 from J; bases not matched to a gene: 8. The CDR3 protein is CASSRGQGGAPQHF. In DNA, the CDR3 is TGCGCCAGCAGCCGGGGACAGGGAGGGGCGCCCCAGCATTTT. The full variable domain, its missing parts supplied by reference TRBV5-1 and TRBJ1-5, is KAGVTQTPRYLIKTRGQQVTLSCSPISGHRSVSWYQQTPGQGLQFLFEYFSETQRNKGNFPGRFSGRQFSNSRSEMNVSTLELGDSALYLCASSRGQGGAPQHFGDGTRLSIL.

The rearrangement links TRBV21-1 to TRBJ2-7; the table's D call, TRBD2, was not checked against the DNA. TRBV21-1 is a recognized pseudogene. This CDR3 contains 17 residues. CDR3 sequence (DNA): TGTGCCAGCAGGACGAGCGGGACTACCAGTAGCTCCTACGAGCAGTACTTC. This gives the protein CASRTSGTTSSSYEQYF.

This chain uses TRBV5-1 with TRBJ2-5; 9 bases are shared with TRBD2. This CDR3 has 17 residues. V shed 4 bases, J shed 0 bases, and the junction held 10 bases outside the gene matches. Germline-derived CDR1 and CDR2 are SGHRS and YFSETQ. CDR3 sequence: CASSRIIAGVNQETQYF. The CDR3 DNA is TGCGCCAGCAGCCGGATTATAGCGGGAGTTAACCAAGAGACCCAGTACTTC.

The CDR3 loop is CASSLDQGMAYEQYF. As DNA, the CDR3 is TGTGCCAGCAGCTTGGATCAGGGTATGGCCTACGAGCAGTACTTC. This rearrangement joins TRBV5-5 to TRBJ2-7, with a weak D call TRBD1 (5 bases). V was pared by 0 bases and J by 2 bases, with 12 bases between. The CDR3 has 15 residues. Germline-derived CDR1 and CDR2 are SGHKS and YYEKEE (reference sequence).

The genes are TRBV28 and TRBJ1-2; D ambiguous. The germline gives CDR1 MDHEN, CDR2 SYDVKM. The CDR3 sequence is 14 residues long. V gave up 7 bases and J gave up 4 bases, with 16 bases separating them. This CDR3 is CASTLEPGSYGYTF. The CDR3 DNA sequence: TGTGCCAGCACCCTAGAACCGGGGTCCTATGGCTACACCTTC.

This chain links TRBV10-3 with TRBJ1-1; 11 bases align to TRBD1. V trimming: 2 bases; J trimming: 1 base; junction bases outside the gene matches: 3. Germline-derived CDR1 and CDR2 are ENHRY and SYGVKD. This CDR3 spans 16 amino acids. The CDR3 loop is CAISEAGQGGNTEAFF. The CDR3, as DNA: TGTGCCATCAGTGAGGCGGGACAGGGGGGGAACACTGAAGCTTTCTTT.

J is TRBJ2-1 and V is TRBV18, with 12 bases fitting TRBD2. The germline gives CDR1 KGHSH, CDR2 LQKENI. The length of the CDR3 is 15 residues. With 6 bases clipped from V and 4 bases from J, the junction kept 4 bases outside the gene matches. The chain's CDR3 is CASSGLAGLYNEQFF. In nucleotides, the CDR3 is TGTGCCAGCTCCGGACTAGCGGGGTTATACAATGAGCAGTTCTTC. Together with reference TRBV18 and TRBJ2-1, the CDR3 gives the full variable domain: NAGVMQNPRHLVRRRGQEARLRCSPMKGHSHVYWYRQLPEEGLKFMVYLQKENIIDESGMPKERFSAEFPKEGPSILRIQQVVRGDSAAYFCASSGLAGLYNEQFFGPGTRLTVL.

This sequence joins TRBV28 and TRBJ2-3, with a possible D match to TRBD2 (5 bases). From germline, CDR1 is MDHEN and CDR2 SYDVKM. The ends were cut back, 2 bases at V and 3 bases at J, with 12 bases in the middle. The CDR3 has 15 residues. The CDR3 reads CASSLVAPATDTQYF. CDR3 sequence (DNA): TGTGCCAGCAGTTTAGTAGCGCCAGCTACAGATACGCAGTATTTT.

This chain connects TRBV18 to TRBJ2-6; 7 bases are shared with TRBD1. The CDR3 totals 18 residues. The germline V gene has CDR1 KGHSH and CDR2 LQKENI. J lost 0 bases, V lost 2 bases, and 7 bases had no gene match. The CDR3: CASSPLPGQNSGANVLTF. In nucleotides, the CDR3 is TGTGCCAGCTCACCATTGCCGGGACAGAACTCTGGGGCCAACGTCCTGACTTTC.

V usage is TRBV6-5 and J usage is TRBJ1-1; D may be TRBD1 (6 bases). V was pared by 5 bases and J by 4 bases, with 17 bases between. The CDR3 totals 15 residues. Germline CDR1 reads MNHEY; CDR2 reads SVGAGI. The CDR3 spells CASSAGQGWGTEAFF. CDR3 DNA: TGTGCCAGCAGTGCGGGCCAGGGGTGGGGCACTGAAGCTTTCTTT.

V is TRBV27 and J is TRBJ2-5, with 7 bases that match TRBD2. CDR3 length: 13 amino acids. Germline lookup yields CDR1 MNHEY and CDR2 SMNVEV (reference sequence). The J segment lost 3 bases and the V segment lost 6 bases, leaving 4 bases of the junction unmatched. Here the CDR3 reads CASRGGGEETQYF. The CDR3 region has the DNA TGTGCCAGCAGGGGCGGGGGTGAAGAGACCCAGTACTTC.

The chain combines TRBV6-5 with TRBJ1-6; 8 bases agree with TRBD1. The CDR3 is made up of 14 amino acids. Germline CDR1 reads MNHEY; CDR2 reads SVGAGI. Trimming at V came to 4 bases and at J to 8 bases, leaving 4 bases not matched to a gene. The CDR3 DNA reads TGTGCCAGCAGTTTGACAGGGGACTATTCACCCCTCCACTTT. It yields the protein CASSLTGDYSPLHF.